This TCR beta chain is from a study of T cell responses to AZD1222 COVID-19 vaccine. Analyses pooled second doses at about 4 or about 12 weeks. With 6 bases removed from V and 3 bases from J, the gap between germline ends came to 17 bases. Germline loops: CDR1 SNHLY, CDR2 FYNNEI. The CDR3 sequence is 15 residues long. As concerns this clone: The antigen remains undetermined.

Measured with immunoSEQ multiplex PCR; TCRdb has only the in-frame clones, and not every one. This table has approximately 100,000 clones, about 90% appearing once. Study outcomes and limitations: Receipt of two AZD1222 doses was followed by a rise in Spike-specific TCR breadth and depth. Close to half of spike-specific TCRs reportedly recognize unmutated variant regions.

This sample comprised peripheral blood, obtained 28 days after the second AZD1222 dose. This chain links TRBV2 with TRBJ2-5; no reliable D call. This TCR derives from an adult who received the AZD1222 COVID-19 vaccine. CDR3 bases: TGTGCCAGCAGAGGCGTCAAAGGCGACAAAGAGACCCAGTACTTC. Protein product: CASRGVKGDKETQYF.